This T cell receptor beta chain is drawn from a study of cytomegalovirus exposure and HLA in healthy donors (dated 2017 in TCRdb). Describing the broader study: The 550 to 750 repertoires of the first cohort and the roughly 120 validation repertoires were produced on the same platform, according to a later analysis. The aim of the study was to test whether cataloging public T cell receptors could identify signatures of past pathogen exposure. Along with the approximately 600-subject first cohort, a separate validation cohort of over a hundred different subjects was used. To predict cytomegalovirus infection status, the study brought together high-throughput TCR immunosequencing, statistical association of individual TCRs with disease status, and machine learning.

What the authors observed across the whole study: A total of fewer than 200 TCR beta chains were listed by the study as associated with cytomegalovirus. In vitro tests confirmed that a few of the cytomegalovirus-associated TCR beta chains recognize cytomegalovirus antigens. The validation cohort had no HLA typing available for a later analysis, so co-occurrence within that cohort was assessed over all 130 or so repertoires. Subsequent analysis determined that TCRs grouped into clusters in the first cohort also showed a tendency toward co-occurrence across the 90 to 150 validation repertoires, and about 93% of cluster scores exceeded 0. While some public TCRs were present in many individuals, most TCR sequences turned up only very rarely across donors. It was suggested by the authors that the approach could potentially be generalized to other disease states and immunological phenotypes. The classifier was reported to diagnose cytomegalovirus status with high specificity and sensitivity in both the original and validation cohorts.

Library preparation used the immunoSEQ multiplex PCR assay. The study's own analysis went as follows. A statistical classification framework was built for diagnosing cytomegalovirus status from the catalog of TCR beta chain sequences. TCRdb took over this immuneACCESS table, retaining in-frame rearrangements with V and J assigned. Such tables are incomplete; in checked studies, under half of the missing clones stem from an unresolved V gene, and the remainder is unexplained. The V and J calls and clone size come from that table; D and trimming were worked out from the DNA. The sample records over 200,000 clones, almost 90% of which are singletons. The ten largest account for less than 0.4% of the sample. The donors belonged to the validation cohort of around 120 subjects, which was separate from the 666-subject first cohort. With respect to this clone: Its antigen target is currently unknown. Base-call qualities are not available, and no considerably larger clone is one nucleotide away.

Inclusive of the bounding cysteine and phenylalanine, the CDR3 is 13 residues long. The CDR3 DNA has 39 bases and is translated from base 1. Compared with germline, V lacks 5 bases and J lacks 7 bases; bases without a gene match: 6. CDR1 LNHDA and CDR2 SQIVND are derived from the germline V gene (reference sequence). The chain was built from TRBV19 and TRBJ1-1, and TRBD1 aligns with 8 junction nucleotides. Sequencing input: PBMCs. This receptor was identified in a woman in her late teens or twenties in good health and CMV-seronegative. At the DNA level, the sequence is TGTGCCAGTAGTTTCCAGGGGGCAAATGAAGCTTTCTTT. It encodes CASSFQGANEAFF.